This entry features one T cell receptor (beta chain) sequence. As yet, its antigen is unknown. These data come from a study of beta chain features in type 1 diabetes. V was shortened by 4 bases and J by 0 bases, with 10 bases between the two germline ends. CDR3 length: 15 amino acids. Germline V lookup: CDR1 SGHTA, CDR2 FQGNSA. Expressed TCRB transcripts got sequenced, as all isolated RNA was reverse transcribed. TCRdb's copy holds only in-frame clones and misses some; the assay was immunoSEQ multiplex PCR. This sample has about 740,000 clones, with about an eighth found just once. Study-wide results and caveats: TCRB CDR3 length was moderately but significantly reduced in all four CD4+ subsets of Type 1 diabetes patients.

Sequencing input: naive CD4+ T cells from blood. This clonotype originated in a young man with type 1 diabetes. The chain combines TRBV7-2 with TRBJ1-5; D is possibly TRBD1 (6 bases). The CDR3 loop is CASSSYRDSNQPQHF. The CDR3, as DNA: TGTGCCAGCAGCTCCTACAGGGATAGCAATCAGCCCCAGCATTTT. Using reference TRBV7-2 and TRBJ1-5 for the parts outside the CDR3, the full variable domain is GAGVSQSPSNKVTEKGKDVELRCDPISGHTALYWYRQSLGQGLEFLIYFQGNSAPDKSGLPSDRFSAERTGGSVSTLTIQRTQQEDSAVYLCASSSYRDSNQPQHFGDGTRLSIL.